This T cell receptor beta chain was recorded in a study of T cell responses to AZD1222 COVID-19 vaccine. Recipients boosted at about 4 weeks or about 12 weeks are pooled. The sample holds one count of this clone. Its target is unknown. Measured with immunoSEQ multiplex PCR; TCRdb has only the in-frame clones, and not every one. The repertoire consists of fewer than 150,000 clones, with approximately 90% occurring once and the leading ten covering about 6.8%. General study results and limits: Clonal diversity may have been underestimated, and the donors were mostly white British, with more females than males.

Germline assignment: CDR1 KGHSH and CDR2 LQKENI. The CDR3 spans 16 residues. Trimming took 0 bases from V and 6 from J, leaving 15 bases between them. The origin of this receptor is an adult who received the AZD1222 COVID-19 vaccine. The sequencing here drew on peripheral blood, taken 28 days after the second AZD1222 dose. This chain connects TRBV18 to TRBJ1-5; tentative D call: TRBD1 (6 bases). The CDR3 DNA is TGTGCCAGCTCACCACCATCGGGACACCGGGGTCAGCCCCAGCATTTT. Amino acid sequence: CASSPPSGHRGQPQHF. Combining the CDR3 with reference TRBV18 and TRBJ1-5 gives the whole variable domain NAGVMQNPRHLVRRRGQEARLRCSPMKGHSHVYWYRQLPEEGLKFMVYLQKENIIDESGMPKERFSAEFPKEGPSILRIQQVVRGDSAAYFCASSPPSGHRGQPQHFGDGTRLSIL.